The T cell receptor beta chain described here comes from a study of tissue T cells after allogeneic stem cell transplantation. Overall study findings and caveats: Motif-based clustering found tissue-specific repertoire signatures shared across patients, though few clones were shared.

As to this clone: What it binds is unknown. Here the gene names and germline are mouse. The read finishes 1 residue shy of the CDR3 end, and the germline J gene is used to complete it.

V dropped 1 base and J dropped 3; count of bases not matched to a gene: 1. Germline V gene lookup returns CDR1 NNHNN and CDR2 SYGAGS (reference sequence). This CDR3 comprises 13 residues. The assay was immunoSEQ multiplex PCR, and TCRdb's table has in-frame clones only and misses some. Seen here are several thousand clones, approximately 56% observed once, and the top ten hold approximately 10%. Time point here: mouse harvest day 7 after allogeneic transplant. Mouse grafts combined 10^7 T-cell-depleted bone marrow cells with 10^6 splenic CD5+ T cells. Sequences were obtained from gut tissue. The source is a female BALB/c mouse given C57BL/6 T cells with graft-versus-host disease after an allogeneic hematopoietic cell transplant. The chain employs TRBV13-2 and TRBJ2-7; 7 bases fit TRBD2. CDR3 sequence: CASGDRGGYEQYF. The part of the CDR3 DNA that was read is TGTGCCAGCGGTGATCGGGGGGGCTATGAACAGTAC.